This T cell receptor (beta chain) was observed in a study of T cells after yellow fever vaccination. TCRdb independently ran MiXCR on the 5' RACE reads; one entry per CDR3 protein. In the table there are some 240,000 distinct CDR3 sequences, 5.2% of which are singletons. This sequence was found in a man between 18 and 35 years old who received the YFV17D yellow fever vaccine. Specimen: CD4+ T cells sorted from PBMCs, collected on the day of the yellow fever booster vaccination.

The CDR3 loop is CSADGRGETQYF. CDR3 coding DNA: TGCAGTGCGGATGGCAGGGGAGAGACCCAGTACTTC. This chain uses TRBV20-1 with TRBJ2-5; tentative D call: TRBD1 (6 bases). Deletions cut 6 bases from V and 4 bases from J, with 12 bases between. This CDR3 comprises 12 residues. CDR1 DFQATT and CDR2 SNEGSKA come from the germline V gene (reference sequence).